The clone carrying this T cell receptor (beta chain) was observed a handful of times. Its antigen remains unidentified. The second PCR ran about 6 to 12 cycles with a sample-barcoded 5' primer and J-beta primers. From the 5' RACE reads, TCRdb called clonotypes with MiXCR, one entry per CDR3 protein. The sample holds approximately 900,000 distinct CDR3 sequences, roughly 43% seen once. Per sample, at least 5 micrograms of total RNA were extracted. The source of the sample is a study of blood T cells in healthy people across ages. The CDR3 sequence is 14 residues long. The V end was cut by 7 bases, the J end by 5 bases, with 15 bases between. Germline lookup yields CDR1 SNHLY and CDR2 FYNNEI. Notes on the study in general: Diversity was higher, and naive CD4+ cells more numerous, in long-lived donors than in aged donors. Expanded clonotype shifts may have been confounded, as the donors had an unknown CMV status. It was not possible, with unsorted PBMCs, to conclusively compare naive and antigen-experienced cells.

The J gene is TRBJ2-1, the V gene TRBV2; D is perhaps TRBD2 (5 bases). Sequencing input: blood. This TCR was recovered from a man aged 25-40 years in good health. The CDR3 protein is CASTPAGRDNEQFF. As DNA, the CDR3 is TGTGCCAGCACACCTGCGGGTCGGGACAATGAGCAGTTCTTC.